This passage covers 12 T cell receptor beta chains from one sample sequenced in a study of long-term antiretroviral therapy in people with HIV. Sequencing relied on immunoSEQ assay v3.0, run at survey level. Clones were read by immunoSEQ multiplex PCR, and TCRdb kept only the in-frame ones, dropping some. The sample contains 29,000 or so clones, 94% of which appear only once. This specimen consisted of unsorted PBMCs, obtained approximately 7.4 years after starting antiretroviral therapy. These receptors were taken from a man aged 45 to 65 with HIV.

The CDR3 nucleotides are TGCGCCAGCCGCAGGGGGCCAACAGATACGCAGTATTTT. It translates to CASRRGPTDTQYF. The V and J genes are TRBV5-1 and TRBJ2-3; 8 bases are a match to TRBD1. Per germline, CDR1 SGHRS and CDR2 YFSETQ. V was clipped by 7 bases and J by 3 bases; unmatched bases: 4. The CDR3 is 13 amino acids.

The chain recombines TRBV19 with TRBJ2-1; the D gene is possibly TRBD1 (5 bases). The CDR3 is 14 amino acids. Per the germline V gene, CDR1 is LNHDA and CDR2 is SQIVND (reference sequence). V was shortened by 1 base and J by 9 bases, with 13 bases between the two germline ends. The CDR3 loop is CASSIVQDSGEQFF. As DNA, the CDR3 is TGTGCCAGTAGTATAGTACAGGATTCGGGTGAGCAGTTCTTC.

CDR3 residues: CASSTGAQLYGYTF. CDR3 coding DNA: TGTGCCAGCAGCACAGGGGCCCAACTCTATGGCTACACCTTC. V usage is TRBV5-6 and J usage is TRBJ1-2, with TRBD1 matching 7 bases. The germline CDR1 and CDR2 sequences are SGHDT and YYEEEE. This CDR3 is built from 14 residues. Trimming at V came to 4 bases and at J to 4 bases, leaving 7 bases not matched to a gene.

The chain has TRBV2 and TRBJ1-5, with D maybe TRBD1 (5 bases). Germline CDR1 and CDR2: SNHLY and FYNNEI. V gave up 2 bases and J gave up 4 bases, with 6 bases separating them. The CDR3 loop spans 13 amino acids. This CDR3 is CASSEQGNQPQHF. The CDR3 bases are TGTGCCAGCAGTGAACAGGGAAATCAGCCCCAGCATTTT.

V usage is TRBV4-1 and J usage is TRBJ1-1; the D is unclear. The CDR3 consists of 15 residues. Germline V lookup: CDR1 MGHRA, CDR2 YSYEKL. The germline V and J ends were trimmed by 1 base and 1 base, with 10 bases remaining between them. This CDR3 is CASSQVWGANTEAFF. The CDR3 nucleotides are TGCGCCAGCAGCCAAGTTTGGGGTGCGAACACTGAAGCTTTCTTT.

J is TRBJ2-7 and V is TRBV5-1; possibly TRBD1 for D (5 bases). The CDR3 runs to 15 residues. Germline-derived CDR1 and CDR2 are SGHRS and YFSETQ. V lost 0 bases, J lost 0 bases, and 10 bases lay in between. This CDR3 reads CASSLGVGDSYEQYF. DNA of the CDR3: TGCGCCAGCAGCTTGGGGGTAGGGGACTCCTACGAGCAGTACTTC.

V gene TRBV10-3 combines with J gene TRBJ2-7, with 8 bases identical to TRBD2. CDR3 length: 13 amino acids. V lost 8 bases to trimming and J lost 4 bases; unmatched junction nucleotides: 7. Germline V gives CDR1 ENHRY, CDR2 SYGVKD. CDR3 region: CAIGQRGSYEQYF. The CDR3 DNA sequence: TGTGCCATCGGGCAGCGGGGGTCATACGAGCAGTACTTC.

The V gene is TRBV7-9, the J gene TRBJ2-7, with 9 nucleotides matching TRBD1. Germline CDR1 reads SEHNR; CDR2 reads FQNEAQ (reference sequence). V shed 5 bases and J 7 bases; nucleotides not matched to a gene: 9. This CDR3 has 14 residues. CDR3 loop: CASSARDRVREQYF. The CDR3 region has the DNA TGTGCCAGCAGCGCCCGGGACAGGGTGAGAGAGCAGTACTTC.

The chain is built from TRBV27 and TRBJ1-2; D is possibly TRBD1 (5 bases). The CDR3 runs 14 residues. Looked up from germline, CDR1 is MNHEY and CDR2 is SMNVEV (reference sequence). The V end lost 6 bases, the J end lost 3 bases, and 14 bases lay between the germline ends. The CDR3 DNA sequence: TGTGCCAGCAGCACCGCCGGGACGGACTATGGCTACACCTTC. Protein: CASSTAGTDYGYTF.

The chain joins TRBV6-1 to TRBJ1-2; D might be TRBD1 (6 bases). Germline V gene lookup returns CDR1 MNHNS and CDR2 SASEGT. The CDR3 is 14 amino acids. V was clipped by 1 base and J by 1 base, with 7 bases between them. Written as DNA, the CDR3 is TGTGCCAGCAGTGAAGTGGACAGTAACTATGGCTACACCTTC. It is translated as CASSEVDSNYGYTF.

The chain has TRBV15 and TRBJ1-4; D not certain. The germline V and J ends were trimmed by 1 base and 4 bases, with 7 bases remaining between them. Germline V gene sequence: CDR1 LNHNV, CDR2 YYDKDF (reference sequence). The CDR3 has 14 residues. DNA for the CDR3: TGTGCCACCAGCAGAGGGGGTGATAATGAAAAACTGTTTTTT. This encodes CATSRGGDNEKLFF.

V gene TRBV7-9 combines with J gene TRBJ1-4; D remains unclear. Germline loops: CDR1 SEHNR, CDR2 FQNEAQ (reference sequence). This CDR3 is 13 amino acids long. The germline V and J ends were trimmed by 8 bases and 2 bases, with 9 bases remaining between them. The CDR3 is CASQAQTNEKLFF. The CDR3 region has the DNA TGTGCCAGCCAAGCTCAGACTAATGAAAAACTGTTTTTT.